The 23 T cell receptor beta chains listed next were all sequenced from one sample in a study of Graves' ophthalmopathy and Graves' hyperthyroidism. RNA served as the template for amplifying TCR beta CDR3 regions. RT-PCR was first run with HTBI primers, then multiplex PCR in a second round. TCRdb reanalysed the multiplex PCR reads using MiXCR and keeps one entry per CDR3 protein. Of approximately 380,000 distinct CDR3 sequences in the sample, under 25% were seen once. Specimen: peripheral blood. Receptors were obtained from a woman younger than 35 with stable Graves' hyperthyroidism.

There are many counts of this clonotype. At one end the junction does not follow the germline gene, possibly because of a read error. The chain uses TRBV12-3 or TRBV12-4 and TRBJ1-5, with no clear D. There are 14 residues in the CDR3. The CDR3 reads CASSLAGGNQPQHF. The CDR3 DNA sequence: TGCGCCAGCAGCCTAGCGGGTGGCAATCAGCCCCAGCATTTT.

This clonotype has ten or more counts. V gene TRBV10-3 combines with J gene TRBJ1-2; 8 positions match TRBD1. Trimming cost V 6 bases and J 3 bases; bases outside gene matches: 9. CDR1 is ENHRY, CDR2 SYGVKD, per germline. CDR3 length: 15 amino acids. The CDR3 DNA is TGTGCCATCAGCGTAAGACAGGGGAGCGACTATGGCTACACCTTC. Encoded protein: CAISVRQGSDYGYTF.

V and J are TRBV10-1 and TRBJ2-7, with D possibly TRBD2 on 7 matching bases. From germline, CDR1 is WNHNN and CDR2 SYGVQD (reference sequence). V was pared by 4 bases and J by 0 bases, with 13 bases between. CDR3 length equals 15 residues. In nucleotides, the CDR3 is TGCGCCAGCAGTGGCGGGGGCTTGGGCTCCTACGAGCAGTACTTC. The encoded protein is CASSGGGLGSYEQYF.

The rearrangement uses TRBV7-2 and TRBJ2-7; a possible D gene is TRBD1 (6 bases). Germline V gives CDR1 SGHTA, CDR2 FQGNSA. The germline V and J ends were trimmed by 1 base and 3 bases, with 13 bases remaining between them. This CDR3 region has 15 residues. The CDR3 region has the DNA TGTGCCAGCAGCTTAGTAGGGAAGGGGGACTACGAGCAGTACTTC. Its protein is CASSLVGKGDYEQYF.

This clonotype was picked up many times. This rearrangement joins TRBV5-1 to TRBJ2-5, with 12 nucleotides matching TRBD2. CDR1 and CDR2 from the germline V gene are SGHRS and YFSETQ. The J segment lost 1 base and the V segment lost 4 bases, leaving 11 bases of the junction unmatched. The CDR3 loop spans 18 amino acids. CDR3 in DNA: TGCGCCAGCAGCCCTGGCCCACTAGCGGGAGGAAGCCAAGAGACCCAGTACTTC. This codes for CASSPGPLAGGSQETQYF.

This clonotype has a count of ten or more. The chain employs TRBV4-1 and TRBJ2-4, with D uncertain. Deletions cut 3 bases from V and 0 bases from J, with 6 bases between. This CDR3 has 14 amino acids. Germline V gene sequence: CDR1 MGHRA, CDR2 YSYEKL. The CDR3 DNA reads TGCGCCAGCAGCCACCCCTTAGCCAAAAACATTCAGTACTTC. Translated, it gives CASSHPLAKNIQYF.

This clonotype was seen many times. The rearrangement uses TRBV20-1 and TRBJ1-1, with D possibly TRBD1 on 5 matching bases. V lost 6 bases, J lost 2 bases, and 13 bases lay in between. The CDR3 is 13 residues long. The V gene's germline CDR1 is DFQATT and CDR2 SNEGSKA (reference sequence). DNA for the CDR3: TGCAGTGCGGGCCCGGGACTCAACACTGAAGCTTTCTTT. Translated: CSAGPGLNTEAFF.

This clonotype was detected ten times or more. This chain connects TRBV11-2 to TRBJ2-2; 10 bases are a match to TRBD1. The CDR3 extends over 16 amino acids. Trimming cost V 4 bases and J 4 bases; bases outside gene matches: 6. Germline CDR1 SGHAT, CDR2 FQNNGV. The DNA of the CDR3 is TGTGCCAGCAGCTCGCGGGACAGGGGTGTCACCGGGGAGCTGTTTTTT. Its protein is CASSSRDRGVTGELFF.

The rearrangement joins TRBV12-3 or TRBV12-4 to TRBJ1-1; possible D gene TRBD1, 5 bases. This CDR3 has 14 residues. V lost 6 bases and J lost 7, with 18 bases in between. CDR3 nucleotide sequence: TGTGCCAGCAGCGCCACAGGCCGCGGCGGTGAAGCTTTCTTT. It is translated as CASSATGRGGEAFF.

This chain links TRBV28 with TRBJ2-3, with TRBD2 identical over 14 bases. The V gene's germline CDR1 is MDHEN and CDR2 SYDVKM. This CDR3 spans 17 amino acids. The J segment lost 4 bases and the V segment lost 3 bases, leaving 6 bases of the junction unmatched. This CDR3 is CASSFPGLAGASDTQYF. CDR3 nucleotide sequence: TGTGCCAGCAGTTTCCCGGGACTAGCGGGAGCATCAGATACGCAGTATTTT.

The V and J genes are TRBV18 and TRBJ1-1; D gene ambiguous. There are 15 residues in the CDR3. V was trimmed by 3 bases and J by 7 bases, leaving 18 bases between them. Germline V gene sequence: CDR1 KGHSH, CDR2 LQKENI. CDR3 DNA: TGTGCCAGCTCACCGGCTCACACTCCTTGGGGTGAAGCTTTCTTT. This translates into CASSPAHTPWGEAFF. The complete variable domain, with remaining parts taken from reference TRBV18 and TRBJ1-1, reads NAGVMQNPRHLVRRRGQEARLRCSPMKGHSHVYWYRQLPEEGLKFMVYLQKENIIDESGMPKERFSAEFPKEGPSILRIQQVVRGDSAAYFCASSPAHTPWGEAFFGQGTRLTVV.

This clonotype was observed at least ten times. The CDR3 here is CSARGPSDRPDFGQPQHF. DNA for the CDR3: TGCAGTGCTAGAGGACCGTCAGACAGGCCTGACTTTGGTCAGCCCCAGCATTTT. The chain employs TRBV20-1 and TRBJ1-5; a possible D gene is TRBD1 (6 bases). Germline V CDR1 and CDR2: DFQATT, SNEGSKA (reference sequence). Trimming cost V 1 base and J 6 bases, with 25 bases left between them. This CDR3 spans 18 amino acids.

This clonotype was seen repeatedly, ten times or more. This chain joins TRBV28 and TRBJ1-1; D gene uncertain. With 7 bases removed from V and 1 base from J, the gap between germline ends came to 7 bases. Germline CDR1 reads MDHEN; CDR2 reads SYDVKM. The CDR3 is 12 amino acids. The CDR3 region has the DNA TGTGCCAGCACGCGATCGAACACTGAAGCTTTCTTT. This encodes CASTRSNTEAFF.

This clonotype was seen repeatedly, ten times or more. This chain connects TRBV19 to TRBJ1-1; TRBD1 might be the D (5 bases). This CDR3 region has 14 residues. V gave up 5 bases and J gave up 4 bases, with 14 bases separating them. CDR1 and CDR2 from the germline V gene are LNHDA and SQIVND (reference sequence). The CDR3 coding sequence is TGTGCCAGTAGTGGTTCCCGGGGCCTCACTGAAGCTTTCTTT. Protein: CASSGSRGLTEAFF. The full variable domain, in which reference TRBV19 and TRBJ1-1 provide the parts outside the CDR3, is DGGITQSPKYLFRKEGQNVTLSCEQNLNHDAMYWYRQDPGQGLRLIYYSQIVNDFQKGDIAEGYSVSREKKESFPLTVTSAQKNPTAFYLCASSGSRGLTEAFFGQGTRLTVV.

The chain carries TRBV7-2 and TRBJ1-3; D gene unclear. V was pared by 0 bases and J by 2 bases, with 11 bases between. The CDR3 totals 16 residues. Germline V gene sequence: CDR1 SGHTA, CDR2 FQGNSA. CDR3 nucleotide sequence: TGTGCCAGCAGCTTAGCCAGACACGATGCTGGAAACACCATATATTTT. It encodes CASSLARHDAGNTIYF.

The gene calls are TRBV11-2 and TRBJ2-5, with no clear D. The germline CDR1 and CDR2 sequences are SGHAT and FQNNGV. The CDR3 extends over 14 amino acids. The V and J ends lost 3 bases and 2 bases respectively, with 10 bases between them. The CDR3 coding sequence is TGTGCCAGCAGCTTCACGTTTGGGCAAGAGACCCAGTACTTC. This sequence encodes CASSFTFGQETQYF.

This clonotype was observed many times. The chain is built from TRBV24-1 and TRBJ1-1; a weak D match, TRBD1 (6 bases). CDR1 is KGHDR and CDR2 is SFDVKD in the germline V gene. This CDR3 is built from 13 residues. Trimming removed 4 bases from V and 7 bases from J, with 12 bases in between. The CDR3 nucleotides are TGTGCCACCAGTGAGGGGGCTAGCGGTGAAGCTTTCTTT. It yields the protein CATSEGASGEAFF.

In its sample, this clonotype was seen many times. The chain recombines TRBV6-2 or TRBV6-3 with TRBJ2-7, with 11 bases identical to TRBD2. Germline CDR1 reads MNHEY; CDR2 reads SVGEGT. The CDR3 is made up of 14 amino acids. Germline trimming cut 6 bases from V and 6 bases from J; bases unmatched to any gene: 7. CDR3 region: CASRLTSGSLEQYF. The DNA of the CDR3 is TGTGCCAGCAGGCTTACTAGCGGGAGCCTCGAGCAGTACTTC.

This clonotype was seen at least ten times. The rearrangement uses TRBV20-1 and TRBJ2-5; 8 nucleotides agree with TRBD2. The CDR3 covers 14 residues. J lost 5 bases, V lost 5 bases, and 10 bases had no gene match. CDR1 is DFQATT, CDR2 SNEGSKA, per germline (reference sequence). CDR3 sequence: CSAFFREGRETQYF. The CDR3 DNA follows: TGCAGTGCTTTTTTCCGGGAGGGCCGGGAGACCCAGTACTTC.

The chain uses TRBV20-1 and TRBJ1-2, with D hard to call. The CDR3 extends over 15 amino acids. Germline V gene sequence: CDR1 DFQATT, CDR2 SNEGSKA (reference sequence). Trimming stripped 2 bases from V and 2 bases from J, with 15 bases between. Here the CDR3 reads CSARQPNRGNYGYTF. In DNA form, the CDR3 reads TGCAGTGCTAGACAGCCCAATCGGGGAAACTATGGCTACACCTTC.

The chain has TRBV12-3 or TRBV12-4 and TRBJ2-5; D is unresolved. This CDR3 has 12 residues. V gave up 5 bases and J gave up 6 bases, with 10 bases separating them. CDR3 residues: CASSGLVKTQYF. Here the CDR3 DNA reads TGTGCCAGCAGTGGGCTAGTAAAGACCCAGTACTTC.

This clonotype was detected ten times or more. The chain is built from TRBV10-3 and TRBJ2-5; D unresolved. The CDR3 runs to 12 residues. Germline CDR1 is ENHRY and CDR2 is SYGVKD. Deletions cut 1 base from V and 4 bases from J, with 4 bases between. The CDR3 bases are TGTGCCATCAGTGAGTGGGCAGAGACCCAGTACTTC. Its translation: CAISEWAETQYF.

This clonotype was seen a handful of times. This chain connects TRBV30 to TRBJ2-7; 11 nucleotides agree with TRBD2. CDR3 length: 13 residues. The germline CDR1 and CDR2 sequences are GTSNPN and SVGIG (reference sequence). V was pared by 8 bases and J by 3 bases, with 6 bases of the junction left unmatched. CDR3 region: CAGSSGGFYEQYF. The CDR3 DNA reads TGTGCCGGGTCTAGCGGGGGGTTCTACGAGCAGTACTTC. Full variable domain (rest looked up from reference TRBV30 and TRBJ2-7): SQTIHQWPATLVQPVGSPLSLECTVEGTSNPNLYWYRQAAGRGLQLLFYSVGIGQISSEVPQNLSASRPQDRQFILSSKKLLLSDSGFYLCAGSSGGFYEQYFGPGTRLTVT.